The 6 T cell receptor beta chains in this list originate from one sample, sequenced in a study of blood T cell repertoires in COVID-19. Measured with immunoSEQ multiplex PCR; TCRdb has only the in-frame clones, and not every one. The sample records some 200,000 clones, approximately 78% being singletons. The specimen was peripheral blood. Source of these receptors: a woman in her seventies with COVID-19, enrolled during active disease.

The chain is built from TRBV6-6 and TRBJ2-2, with D hard to call. The V and J ends lost 5 bases and 5 bases respectively, with 9 bases between them. The CDR3 consists of 13 residues. Germline-derived CDR1 and CDR2 are MNHNY and SVGAGI (reference sequence). The CDR3 protein is CASSIPGTGELFF. CDR3 nucleotides: TGTGCCAGCAGTATCCCAGGAACCGGGGAGCTGTTTTTT.

V is TRBV6-6 and J is TRBJ1-2; the match to TRBD1 covers 10 bases. The length of the CDR3 is 17 residues. The V and J ends lost 5 bases and 2 bases, in that order; junction bases with no gene match: 11. CDR1 is MNHNY and CDR2 is SVGAGI in the germline V gene (reference sequence). The CDR3 bases are TGTGCCAGCAGTAGATTGATAGGGACAGGGGAGAACTATGGCTACACCTTC. Translating it yields CASSRLIGTGENYGYTF.

Many counts were recorded for this clone. This sequence joins TRBV28 and TRBJ2-5; the match to TRBD2 covers 7 bases. J lost 6 bases, V lost 5 bases, and 12 bases had no gene match. CDR1 is MDHEN and CDR2 is SYDVKM in the germline V gene. The CDR3 length is 15 residues. CDR3 in DNA: TGTGCCAGCAGTCTCCCGGGGCGGGAGTTAAAGACCCAGTACTTC. It translates to CASSLPGRELKTQYF.

The J gene is TRBJ1-1, the V gene TRBV28; TRBD1 matches 12 bases. After removal of 10 bases from V and 7 bases from J, the junction contained 13 bases not matched to a gene. The CDR3 length is 15 residues. Germline values: CDR1 MDHEN, CDR2 SYDVKM. The CDR3 loop is CATSRGGQGANEAFF. The CDR3 DNA sequence: TGTGCCACCTCCCGGGGGGGACAGGGGGCGAATGAAGCTTTCTTT.

The V call is TRBV7-2, the J call TRBJ1-1; D is perhaps TRBD1 (5 bases). The CDR3 is 17 residues long. V shed 1 base and J shed 0 bases, with 15 bases lying between them. Germline values: CDR1 SGHTA, CDR2 FQGNSA. In DNA, the CDR3 is TGTGCCAGCAGCTTAGAGCTGGGGGGGAACATGAACACTGAAGCTTTCTTT. Translated: CASSLELGGNMNTEAFF.

This chain connects TRBV7-2 to TRBJ2-5, with 10 nucleotides matching TRBD2. Germline V gene lookup returns CDR1 SGHTA and CDR2 FQGNSA. The V and J ends lost 4 bases and 7 bases, in that order; junction bases with no gene match: 6. This CDR3 is built from 14 residues. The CDR3 is CASSSASGRGTQYF. The CDR3 DNA follows: TGTGCCAGCAGCTCCGCTAGCGGGAGAGGGACCCAGTACTTC.